The 21 T cell receptor beta chains below come from one sample, sequenced in a study of blood T cell repertoires in COVID-19. Sequenced by immunoSEQ multiplex PCR; TCRdb stores in-frame clones only, minus some. The sample holds tens of thousands of clones, roughly 80% seen once. Sample: peripheral blood. These receptors were taken from a human donor in a cohort sampled during active or convalescent COVID-19.

The chain has TRBV9 and TRBJ2-7, with TRBD1 as a possible D gene (5 bases). Germline CDR1 is SGDLS and CDR2 is YYNGEE. V was cut by 4 bases and J by 7 bases, with 15 bases left in between. CDR3 length: 13 residues. CDR3 sequence: CASSPPGLYEQYF. In nucleotides, the CDR3 is TGTGCCAGCAGCCCTCCAGGGCTATATGAGCAGTACTTC.

This chain joins TRBV7-2 and TRBJ1-2, with 12 bases lining up with TRBD1. Germline V gene lookup returns CDR1 SGHTA and CDR2 FQGNSA. This CDR3 is 16 amino acids long. With 6 bases clipped from V and 0 bases from J, the junction kept 5 bases outside the gene matches. This CDR3 reads CASSRGQGAANYGYTF. As DNA, the CDR3 is TGTGCCAGCAGTAGGGGACAGGGGGCTGCTAACTATGGCTACACCTTC.

This clone was observed a single time. The CDR3, as DNA: TGTGCCAGCAGCTTTAGGCAGGGGGTGGGGAGGGAGCAGTACTTC. It codes for CASSFRQGVGREQYF. The V call is TRBV5-6, the J call TRBJ2-7, with TRBD1 as a possible D gene (7 bases). CDR3 size: 15 residues. Germline CDR1 is SGHDT and CDR2 is YYEEEE. Trimming left V 2 bases short and J 7 bases short, with 19 bases between.

V gene TRBV11-2 combines with J gene TRBJ1-6; no definite D call. CDR3 length: 17 residues. CDR1 is SGHAT and CDR2 is FQNNGV in the germline V gene. The V and J ends lost 2 bases and 1 base respectively, with 12 bases between them. CDR3 protein: CASSLNTAKSYNSPLHF. CDR3 DNA: TGTGCCAGCAGCTTAAACACAGCTAAGTCCTATAATTCACCCCTCCACTTT.

Concerning this clone: Other DNA variants within this sample encode the same CDR3. The chain links TRBV7-3 to TRBJ2-3; 12 nucleotides line up with TRBD2. Germline V CDR1 and CDR2: SGHTA, FQGTGA. The CDR3 consists of 16 residues. J lost 0 bases, V lost 5 bases, and 3 bases had no gene match. This CDR3 is CASSLGLAGSTDTQYF. The CDR3 coding sequence is TGTGCCAGCAGCCTAGGACTAGCGGGGAGCACAGATACGCAGTATTTT.

The rearrangement uses TRBV4-2 and TRBJ2-6, with D possibly matching TRBD1 (6 bases). CDR3 size: 18 residues. Trimming took off 4 bases at V and 0 bases at J, with 16 bases between the two ends. The germline gives CDR1 LGHNA, CDR2 YNFKEQ. CDR3 residues: CASSLKTGLTSGANVLTF. CDR3 in DNA: TGTGCCAGCAGCCTAAAAACAGGGCTTACCTCTGGGGCCAACGTCCTGACTTTC.

V usage is TRBV19 and J usage is TRBJ1-4; the D gene is possibly TRBD1 (5 bases). The CDR3 has 15 amino acids. Germline V CDR1 and CDR2: LNHDA, SQIVND (reference sequence). With 9 bases removed from V and 3 bases from J, the gap between germline ends came to 17 bases. The DNA of the CDR3 is TGTGCCAGCCGGGACTCCCCAAGAGCTAATGAAAAACTGTTTTTT. Amino acids: CASRDSPRANEKLFF.

The genes are TRBV29-1 and TRBJ1-3; weak D call: TRBD1 (5 bases). This CDR3 has 13 amino acids. Deletions cut 3 bases from V and 7 bases from J, with 13 bases between. The germline V gene encodes CDR1 SQVTM and CDR2 ANQGSEA. The CDR3 DNA reads as TGCAGCGTTGACTCGGGGGTGTCGAACACCATATATTTT. It is translated as CSVDSGVSNTIYF. The full variable domain, its missing parts supplied by reference TRBV29-1 and TRBJ1-3, is SAVISQKPSRDICQRGTSLTIQCQVDSQVTMMFWYRQQPGQSLTLIATANQGSEATYESGFVIDKFPISRPNLTFSTLTVSNMSPEDSSIYLCSVDSGVSNTIYFGEGSWLTVV.

This clone occurred a few times. The chain employs TRBV7-2 and TRBJ2-3; 8 nucleotides align to TRBD1. The trim removed 2 bases at V and 4 bases at J, leaving 5 bases unmatched. The germline CDR1 and CDR2 sequences are SGHTA and FQGNSA. CDR3 length: 15 amino acids. CDR3 loop: CASSLQGARADTQYF. DNA for the CDR3: TGTGCCAGCAGCTTACAGGGGGCGCGTGCAGATACGCAGTATTTT. Based on the CDR3 plus reference TRBV7-2 and TRBJ2-3, the full variable domain is GAGVSQSPSNKVTEKGKDVELRCDPISGHTALYWYRQSLGQGLEFLIYFQGNSAPDKSGLPSDRFSAERTGGSVSTLTIQRTQQEDSAVYLCASSLQGARADTQYFGPGTRLTVL.

This chain uses TRBV7-3 with TRBJ2-5; 7 bases align to TRBD2. The ends lost 3 bases at V and 2 bases at J; junction bases unmatched: 0. The germline gives CDR1 SGHTA, CDR2 FQGTGA. This CDR3 is 13 amino acids long. The CDR3 here is CASSLGLQETQYF. For the CDR3, the DNA is TGTGCCAGCAGCTTGGGACTACAAGAGACCCAGTACTTC.

J is TRBJ2-1 and V is TRBV3-1 (or the pseudogene TRBV3-2), with 14 positions matching TRBD2. CDR3 size: 17 residues. Germline lookup yields CDR1 LGHDT and CDR2 YNNKEL (reference sequence). V trimming: 4 bases; J trimming: 5 bases; junction bases outside the gene matches: 7. The CDR3 DNA is TGTGCCAGCAGCCCGACTAGCGGGGGGGTCTCAGACAATGAGCAGTTCTTC. Encoded protein: CASSPTSGGVSDNEQFF.

The chain joins TRBV21-1 to TRBJ1-2; the table gives TRBD1 as D, unverified against the DNA. TRBV21-1 is a listed pseudogene. This CDR3 comprises 19 residues. The CDR3 sequence is CASTGGTGTGEGRDYGYTF. The CDR3 coding sequence is TGTGCCAGCACGGGGGGAACCGGGACAGGGGAGGGTAGGGACTATGGCTACACCTTC.

The sample holds one count of this clone. The genes are TRBV18 and TRBJ2-1; TRBD1 agrees at 8 bases. V lost 0 bases, J lost 3 bases, and 7 bases stayed unmatched. This CDR3 spans 17 amino acids. The germline V gene has CDR1 KGHSH and CDR2 LQKENI. The CDR3 DNA reads TGTGCCAGCTCACCACCCTACAGGGGGTCCCTCTACAATGAGCAGTTCTTC. Encoded protein: CASSPPYRGSLYNEQFF.

The chain combines TRBV7-9 with TRBJ2-7; TRBD2 agrees at 8 bases. Per the germline V gene, CDR1 is SEHNR and CDR2 is FQNEAQ (reference sequence). The CDR3 covers 17 residues. V gave up 2 bases and J gave up 3 bases; unmatched junction bases: 12. CDR3 in DNA: TGTGCCAGCAGCTTATGGTCTCGGCGGGGGGCCTTCTACGAGCAGTACTTC. Protein sequence: CASSLWSRRGAFYEQYF.

The chain carries TRBV21-1 and TRBJ1-3. TRBV21-1 is deemed a pseudogene. The CDR3 loop spans 15 amino acids. The CDR3 DNA is TGTGCCAGCAGCAATCGGGGAGGCTCTGGAAACACCATATATTTT. This codes for CASSNRGGSGNTIYF.

This chain connects TRBV7-8 to TRBJ1-5; a weak D match, TRBD1 (6 bases). Trimming removed 5 bases from V and 5 bases from J, with 13 bases in between. CDR1 and CDR2 (germline): SGHVS, FQNEAQ. The CDR3 spans 14 residues. The CDR3 reads CASSRGDTYQPQHF. The CDR3 DNA reads as TGTGCCAGCAGCCGAGGGGACACCTATCAGCCCCAGCATTTT.

The chain links TRBV7-2 to TRBJ1-1; 8 bases agree with TRBD1. The CDR3 is 14 residues long. V was clipped by 8 bases and J by 0 bases; unmatched bases: 5. Germline V gives CDR1 SGHTA, CDR2 FQGNSA. The CDR3 bases are TGTGCCAGCGGGACAGGCGCCATGAACACTGAAGCTTTCTTT. Translated, it gives CASGTGAMNTEAFF.

This chain connects TRBV4-2 to TRBJ2-2; D not resolved. The germline V gene has CDR1 LGHNA and CDR2 YNFKEQ. This CDR3 is 14 amino acids long. The V gene lost 1 base and the J gene lost 2 bases, with 5 bases spanning the gap. CDR3 coding DNA: TGTGCCAGCAGCCAAGTGTCAAACACCGGGGAGCTGTTTTTT. Translation gives CASSQVSNTGELFF.

This clone was seen a handful of times. Germline and junction disagree at one end, which may indicate a read error. J is TRBJ2-1 and V is TRBV11-2; the match to TRBD2 covers 10 bases. CDR1 SGHAT and CDR2 FQNNGV come from the germline V gene. The CDR3 runs 14 residues. The CDR3 sequence: CASTLAGGYNEQFF. Here the CDR3 DNA reads TGTGCCAGCACCTTAGCGGGGGGCTACAATGAGCAGTTCTTC.

The gene calls are TRBV4-3 and TRBJ1-2, with D unclear. CDR3 length: 14 amino acids. The V gene's germline CDR1 is LGHNA and CDR2 YSLEER. Trimming took off 0 bases at V and 2 bases at J, with 7 bases between the two ends. The DNA of the CDR3 is TGCGCCAGCAGCCAAGACCCCGAGAACTATGGCTACACCTTC. As protein: CASSQDPENYGYTF.

J is TRBJ1-5 and V is TRBV5-8, with no clear D. CDR3 length: 16 amino acids. Trimming stripped 0 bases from V and 0 bases from J, with 10 bases between. The germline CDR1 and CDR2 sequences are SGHTS and YDEGEE. CDR3 sequence reads: CASSLVGVYSNQPQHF. DNA of the CDR3: TGTGCCAGCAGCTTGGTGGGCGTCTATAGCAATCAGCCCCAGCATTTT.